The text below deals with one T cell receptor (beta chain). Other nucleotide sequences from this sample produce the same CDR3. This sample is drawn from a study of OX40 agonist ivuxolimab in advanced cancers. Study information: Every 2 weeks, ivuxolimab was infused into the patients intravenously at between 0.01 and 10 mg/kg. Partial responses were seen in three patients, one with hepatocellular carcinoma and two with cutaneous melanoma.

Trimming took off 1 base at V and 5 bases at J, with 14 bases between the two ends. This CDR3 has 15 amino acids. Germline V gene data show CDR1 as SEHNR and CDR2 as FQNEAQ (reference sequence). Produced via immunoSEQ multiplex PCR; TCRdb's table is partial and in-frame only. The data contain about 42,000 clones, over 75% of them singletons. Source: CD4+ or CD8+ T cells sorted from blood, taken in a trial of the OX40 agonist ivuxolimab. The receptor was derived from an adult with an advanced solid tumor such as melanoma, head and neck, liver or kidney cancer. J is TRBJ2-5 and V is TRBV7-9; unclear D gene. Here the CDR3 DNA reads TGTGCCAGCAGCTTAGGTACTCTGTCGTGGGAGACCCAGTACTTC. Amino acids: CASSLGTLSWETQYF.